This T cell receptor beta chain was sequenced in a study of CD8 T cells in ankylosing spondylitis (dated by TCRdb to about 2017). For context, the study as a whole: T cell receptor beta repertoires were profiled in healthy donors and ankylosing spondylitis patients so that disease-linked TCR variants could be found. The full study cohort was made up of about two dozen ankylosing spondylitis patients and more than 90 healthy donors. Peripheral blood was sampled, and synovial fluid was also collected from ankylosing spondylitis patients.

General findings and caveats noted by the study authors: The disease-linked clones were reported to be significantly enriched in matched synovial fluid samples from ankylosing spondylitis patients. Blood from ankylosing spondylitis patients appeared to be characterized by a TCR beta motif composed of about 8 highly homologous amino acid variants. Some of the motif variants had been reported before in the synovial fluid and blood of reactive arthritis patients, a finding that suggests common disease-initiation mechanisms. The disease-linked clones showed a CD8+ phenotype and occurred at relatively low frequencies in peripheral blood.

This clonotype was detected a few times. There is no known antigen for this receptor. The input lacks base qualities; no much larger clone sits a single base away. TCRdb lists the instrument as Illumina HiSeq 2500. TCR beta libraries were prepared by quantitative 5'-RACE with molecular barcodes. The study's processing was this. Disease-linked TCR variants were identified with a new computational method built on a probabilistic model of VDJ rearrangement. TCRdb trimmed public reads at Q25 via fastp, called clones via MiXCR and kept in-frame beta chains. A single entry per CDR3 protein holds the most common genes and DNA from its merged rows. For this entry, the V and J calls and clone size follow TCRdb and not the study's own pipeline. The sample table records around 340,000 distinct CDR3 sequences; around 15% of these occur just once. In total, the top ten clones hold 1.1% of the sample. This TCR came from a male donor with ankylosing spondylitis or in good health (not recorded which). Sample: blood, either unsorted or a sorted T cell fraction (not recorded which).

CDR3 region: CASSATTGTTEAFF. The sequence in DNA is TGTGCCAGCAGTGCCACAACAGGGACCACTGAAGCTTTCTTT. The chain couples TRBV2 to TRBJ1-1, and perhaps TRBD1 as D gene, on 6 matching bases. The CDR3 covers 14 residues, taking in both the cysteine and the phenylalanine. The CDR3 DNA has 42 bases and is translated from base 1. The germline V gene encodes CDR1 SNHLY and CDR2 FYNNEI. The junction carries 13 bases between V and J, which are trimmed by 4 bases and 4 bases respectively.